Each of the 22 T cell receptor beta chains below was sequenced from the same sample in a study of OX40 agonist ivuxolimab in advanced cancers. TCRdb keeps only in-frame clones here, not all; method: immunoSEQ multiplex PCR. The sample includes tens of thousands of clones, 80% to 90% of them seen just once. Sequenced here: CD4+ or CD8+ T cells sorted from blood, sampled in a trial of the OX40 agonist ivuxolimab. The receptors here all came from an adult with an advanced solid tumor such as melanoma, head and neck, liver or kidney cancer.

This clone was detected a few times. CDR3 protein: CAWSLSGGYTF. CDR3 nucleotide sequence: TGTGCCTGGAGTCTCTCGGGAGGCTACACCTTC. This rearrangement joins TRBV30 to TRBJ1-2; D gene ambiguous. Trimming pared 2 bases from V and 8 bases from J, leaving 9 bases between. The CDR3 contains 11 residues. Per the germline V gene, CDR1 is GTSNPN and CDR2 is SVGIG (reference sequence).

This chain links TRBV9 with TRBJ2-2, with TRBD1 matching over 7 bases. The junction had 5 bases not matched to a gene; V was cut back by 2 bases and J by 4 bases. Germline CDR1 and CDR2: SGDLS and YYNGEE. CDR3 length: 15 amino acids. CDR3 loop: CASSVDRVGTGELFF. CDR3 DNA sequence: TGTGCCAGCAGCGTCGACAGGGTTGGCACCGGGGAGCTGTTTTTT.

This chain uses TRBV18 with TRBJ1-1; 8 bases align to TRBD1. This CDR3 has 16 amino acids. From germline, CDR1 is KGHSH and CDR2 LQKENI. With 3 bases clipped from V and 2 bases from J, the junction kept 8 bases outside the gene matches. For the CDR3, the DNA is TGTGCCAGCTCACCGTACAGGGGGGCTGAAAACACTGAAGCTTTCTTT. This sequence encodes CASSPYRGAENTEAFF.

In its sample, this clone was seen once. V usage is TRBV6-5 and J usage is TRBJ1-2; TRBD1 might be the D (5 bases). Trimming shortened V by 2 bases and J by 3 bases, and 7 bases separated the two germline ends. This CDR3 has 13 residues. Germline V CDR1 and CDR2: MNHEY, SVGAGI. DNA of the CDR3: TGTGCCAGCAGTTACGGGACTCACTATGGCTACACCTTC. It encodes CASSYGTHYGYTF.

This rearrangement joins TRBV7-2 to TRBJ2-5; 14 bases are a match to TRBD2. V dropped 5 bases and J dropped 2; count of bases not matched to a gene: 10. The CDR3 totals 18 residues. Germline V CDR1 and CDR2: SGHTA, FQGNSA. The CDR3 nucleotides read TGTGCCAGCAGCGGAAGACTAGCGGGAGGGCCGGGGCAAGAGACCCAGTACTTC. It encodes CASSGRLAGGPGQETQYF.

The chain joins TRBV6-5 to TRBJ2-7, with 8 bases lining up with TRBD1. The CDR3 is 15 amino acids. The germline V gene has CDR1 MNHEY and CDR2 SVGAGI. Trimming removed 8 bases from V and 1 base from J; junction bases left unmatched: 10. The CDR3 nucleotides read TGTGCCAGCCTCCTTGGACAGGGTTGGTCCTACGAGCAGTACTTC. It encodes CASLLGQGWSYEQYF.

The V gene is TRBV19, the J gene TRBJ2-1; 10 nucleotides align to TRBD1. This CDR3 spans 15 amino acids. The V gene's germline CDR1 is LNHDA and CDR2 SQIVND (reference sequence). Germline trimming cut 7 bases from V and 2 bases from J; bases unmatched to any gene: 5. Here the CDR3 DNA reads TGTGCCAGTACCCCGGACAGGGGGGCCTACAATGAGCAGTTCTTC. Protein: CASTPDRGAYNEQFF. Full variable domain (missing parts from reference TRBV19 and TRBJ2-1): DGGITQSPKYLFRKEGQNVTLSCEQNLNHDAMYWYRQDPGQGLRLIYYSQIVNDFQKGDIAEGYSVSREKKESFPLTVTSAQKNPTAFYLCASTPDRGAYNEQFFGPGTRLTVL.

The chain couples TRBV4-3 to TRBJ1-2, with D possibly being TRBD1 (5 bases). Trimming shortened V by 1 base and J by 6 bases, and 9 bases separated the two germline ends. This CDR3 spans 13 amino acids. The germline V gene has CDR1 LGHNA and CDR2 YSLEER. CDR3 protein: CASSQAGGDGYTF. CDR3 bases: TGCGCCAGCAGCCAAGCGGGAGGGGATGGCTACACCTTC.

This clone was found once. V gene TRBV7-9 combines with J gene TRBJ2-6; no clear D gene. The length of the CDR3 is 15 residues. CDR1 and CDR2 (germline): SEHNR, FQNEAQ (reference sequence). CDR3 DNA sequence: TGTGCAGCCCCCCAAGGGTCCTCTGGGGCCAACGTCCTGACTTTC. It translates to CAAPQGSSGANVLTF.

This clone has only a few counts. V gene TRBV29-1 combines with J gene TRBJ2-7, with 10 bases that match TRBD1. Germline V lookup: CDR1 SQVTM, CDR2 ANQGSEA. This CDR3 contains 16 residues. Trimming removed 1 base from V and 4 bases from J; junction bases left unmatched: 10. The CDR3 region has the DNA TGCAGCGTTGAAGCAAAAAGTCCGGGACAGGGGTACGAGCAGTACTTC. It encodes CSVEAKSPGQGYEQYF.

This clone has a handful of counts. The chain is built from TRBV6-1 and TRBJ1-4; TRBD1 matches at 7 bases. CDR1 and CDR2 (germline): MNHNS, SASEGT. The V segment lost 3 bases and the J segment 15 bases; nucleotides outside the gene matches: 4. This CDR3 comprises 11 residues. In DNA form, the CDR3 reads TGTGCCAGCAGTGATGGGACAGAGGTGTTTTTT. Translation: CASSDGTEVFF.

The V and J genes are TRBV2 and TRBJ2-5, with 12 positions matching TRBD2. This CDR3 is built from 16 residues. The V gene's germline CDR1 is SNHLY and CDR2 FYNNEI. V was clipped by 4 bases and J by 1 base; unmatched bases: 4. DNA for the CDR3: TGTGCCAGCAGTGTTGGACTAGCGGGATCCCAAGAGACCCAGTACTTC. Translated: CASSVGLAGSQETQYF.

This clone was found a few times. The chain employs TRBV2 and TRBJ1-4, with a possible D match to TRBD1 (6 bases). Trimming left V 5 bases short and J 2 bases short, with 15 bases between. CDR1 is SNHLY and CDR2 is FYNNEI in the germline V gene. CDR3 size: 16 residues. The CDR3 reads CASSLTGSGTNEKLFF. The CDR3 DNA sequence: TGTGCCAGCAGTTTGACAGGCTCCGGTACTAATGAAAAACTGTTTTTT.

Concerning this clone itself: The junction and the germline gene differ at one end; a read error may be behind it. The same CDR3 is also encoded by other DNA sequences in this sample. V and J are TRBV7-2 and TRBJ2-7, with D maybe TRBD1 (6 bases). Germline loops: CDR1 SGHTA, CDR2 FQGNSA. This CDR3 comprises 13 residues. The CDR3 loop reads CASSYRDTAEQYF. In nucleotides, the CDR3 is TGTGCCAGCAGCTACCGGGACACTGCCGAGCAGTACTTT.

The rearrangement joins TRBV11-2 to TRBJ1-1; no clear D. V lost 1 base to trimming and J lost 3 bases, with 9 bases between them. Per germline, CDR1 SGHAT and CDR2 FQNNGV. The CDR3 contains 14 residues. CDR3 region: CASSLVPQDTEAFF. In nucleotides, the CDR3 is TGTGCCAGCAGCTTAGTGCCCCAGGACACTGAAGCTTTCTTT.

The chain carries TRBV11-2 and TRBJ2-5, with 10 bases lining up with TRBD1. The better agreement between TRBJ2-7 and the DNA end casts doubt on the J call. Germline CDR1 is SGHAT and CDR2 is FQNNGV. CDR3 length: 15 amino acids. The CDR3 spells CASSLTGGDSYEQYF. CDR3 nucleotide sequence: TGTGCCAGCAGCCTGACAGGGGGCGACTCCTACGAGCAGTACTTC.

The genes are TRBV18 and TRBJ1-1; TRBD1 matches 7 bases. The CDR3 sequence is 16 residues long. Unmatched junction bases numbered 11, after V lost 6 bases and J lost 1 base. Germline V CDR1 and CDR2: KGHSH, LQKENI. The CDR3 region has the DNA TGTGCCAGCTCTCTTACAGGGGTGGGTAGGAACACTGAAGCTTTCTTT. Translated, it gives CASSLTGVGRNTEAFF.

This chain joins TRBV2 and TRBJ1-2; D is unclear. Trimming took 5 bases from V and 2 from J, leaving 12 bases between them. Germline V gene data show CDR1 as SNHLY and CDR2 as FYNNEI. The CDR3 length is 14 residues. In DNA form, the CDR3 reads TGTGCCAGCAGTACCCAGTGGGGAAACTATGGCTACACCTTC. Its translation is CASSTQWGNYGYTF.

V and J are TRBV29-1 and TRBJ2-5, with 7 bases matching TRBD1. V lost 4 bases and J lost 11; bases outside the gene matches: 7. The CDR3 runs to 11 residues. CDR1 and CDR2 from the germline V gene are SQVTM and ANQGSEA. The CDR3 region has the DNA TGCAGCGTTGCAACAGGGGATGAGCAGTACTTC. Residues: CSVATGDEQYF.

The chain links TRBV11-2 to TRBJ2-4; D assignment may be TRBD1 or TRBD2 (5 bases each). V was cut by 8 bases and J by 1 base, with 6 bases left in between. CDR1 and CDR2 (germline): SGHAT, FQNNGV. CDR3 length: 12 amino acids. For the CDR3, the DNA is TGTGCCAGCTGGGGGGCCAAAAACATTCAGTACTTC. Amino acid sequence: CASWGAKNIQYF.

The chain links TRBV7-8 to TRBJ1-3; D call uncertain. Per the germline V gene, CDR1 is SGHVS and CDR2 is FQNEAQ. With 5 bases removed from V and 9 bases from J, the gap between germline ends came to 32 bases. The CDR3 extends over 19 amino acids. Here the CDR3 DNA reads TGTGCCAGCAGCCCGACGCAAGGATGGGAGCGATTGGGCCTCATCACCATATATTTT. Residues: CASSPTQGWERLGLITIYF.

This rearrangement joins TRBV19 to TRBJ2-2; D might be TRBD1 (5 bases). Looked up from germline, CDR1 is LNHDA and CDR2 is SQIVND (reference sequence). The CDR3 extends over 16 amino acids. With 3 bases removed from V and 2 bases from J, the gap between germline ends came to 13 bases. The chain's CDR3 is CASSMRQSYNTGELFF. The CDR3 bases are TGTGCCAGTAGTATGCGACAGTCTTACAACACCGGGGAGCTGTTTTTT.